This T cell receptor (beta chain) originates from a study of cytomegalovirus exposure and HLA in healthy donors. Study background: Early on, a data release was issued that held 65 million to 100 million unique TCRs from HLA-typed donors. For the approximately 390 genotyped donors, over 80% fell within the Caucasian-associated ancestry cluster.

PCR primers comprised 60 Vbeta and 13 Jbeta primers. Assay used: immunoSEQ multiplex PCR; TCRdb lists only in-frame clones, some missing. The sample carries about 190,000 clones, approximately 80% recorded once. The CDR3 contains 14 residues. Trimming stripped 3 bases from V and 3 bases from J, with 15 bases between. Germline loops: CDR1 GTSNPN, CDR2 SVGIG (reference sequence). General study points: A later analysis linked a missense variant in DCLRE1C to the trimming of TCR beta V and J genes.

Concerning this clone itself: No antigen is known for it.

The sequencing sample was made of PBMCs. This sequence originates from a woman younger than 45 in good health and CMV-seropositive. This chain connects TRBV30 to TRBJ2-7; a possible D gene is TRBD2 (6 bases). CDR3 nucleotide sequence: TGTGCCTGGAGGTCGCGGGGACTTGTCTACGAGCAGTACTTC. Translated: CAWRSRGLVYEQYF.